The subject of this entry is one TCR beta chain. Sequencing was performed with immunoSEQ multiplex PCR; in TCRdb, only in-frame clones are kept and a portion is missing. The table lists about 250,000 clones, 85% to 90% of them singletons. The data were taken from a study of blood T cell repertoires in COVID-19. The overall study: From T cells, B-cell-depleted T cells, or PBMCs came the material, which was cDNA or gDNA.

Participant reports of clinical history set cohort assignment. Recovery among Cohort 3 donors was established by two negative PCRs, clearance, or symptom resolution. Germline-derived CDR1 and CDR2 are MNHEY and SMNVEV (reference sequence). The CDR3 covers 16 residues. V was cut by 6 bases and J by 0 bases, with 18 bases left in between. This rearrangement joins TRBV27 to TRBJ2-7, with no clear D. This sequence originates from a middle-aged man who had recovered from COVID-19. Sequencing was performed on PBMCs or T cells enriched from blood (not recorded which). The CDR3 loop reads CASSLGAASLSYEQYF. The DNA for the CDR3 is TGTGCCAGCAGCCTAGGCGCCGCGTCGCTCTCCTACGAGCAGTACTTC.